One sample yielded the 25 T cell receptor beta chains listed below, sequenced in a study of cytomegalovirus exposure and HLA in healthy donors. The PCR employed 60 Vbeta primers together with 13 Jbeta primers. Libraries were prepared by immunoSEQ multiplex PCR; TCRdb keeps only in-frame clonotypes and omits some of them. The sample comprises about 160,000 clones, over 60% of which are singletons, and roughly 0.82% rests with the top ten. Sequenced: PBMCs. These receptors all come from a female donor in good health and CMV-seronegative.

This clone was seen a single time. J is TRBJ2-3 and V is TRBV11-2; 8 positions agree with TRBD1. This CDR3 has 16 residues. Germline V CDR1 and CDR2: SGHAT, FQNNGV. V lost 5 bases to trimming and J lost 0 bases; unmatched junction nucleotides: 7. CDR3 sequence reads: CASSPRTGPSTDTQYF. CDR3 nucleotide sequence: TGTGCCAGCAGCCCCCGGACAGGGCCTAGCACAGATACGCAGTATTTT.

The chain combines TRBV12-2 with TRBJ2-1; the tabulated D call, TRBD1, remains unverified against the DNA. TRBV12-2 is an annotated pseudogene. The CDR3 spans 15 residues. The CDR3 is CASRPPLADLNEQFF. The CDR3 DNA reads TGTGCAAGTCGCCCCCCTCTGGCTGATTTGAATGAGCAGTTCTTC.

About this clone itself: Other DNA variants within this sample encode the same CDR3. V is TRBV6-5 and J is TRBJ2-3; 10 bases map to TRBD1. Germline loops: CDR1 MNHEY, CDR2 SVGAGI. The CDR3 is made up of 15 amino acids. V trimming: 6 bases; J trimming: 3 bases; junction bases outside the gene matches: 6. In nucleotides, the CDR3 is TGTGCCAGCAGGCTCGGGACAGGGGAGACAGATACGCAGTATTTT. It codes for CASRLGTGETDTQYF.

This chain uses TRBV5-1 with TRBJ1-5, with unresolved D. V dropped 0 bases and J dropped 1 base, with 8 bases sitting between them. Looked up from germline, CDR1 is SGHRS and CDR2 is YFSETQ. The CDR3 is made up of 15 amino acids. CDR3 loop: CASSLEGRSNQPQHF. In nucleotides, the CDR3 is TGCGCCAGCAGCTTGGAAGGCAGGAGCAATCAGCCCCAGCATTTT.

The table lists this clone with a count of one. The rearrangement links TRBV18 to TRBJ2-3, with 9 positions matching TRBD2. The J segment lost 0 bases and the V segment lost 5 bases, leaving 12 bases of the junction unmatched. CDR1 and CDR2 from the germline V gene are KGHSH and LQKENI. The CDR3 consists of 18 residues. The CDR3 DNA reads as TGTGCCAGCTCATCCCAGCCCCACACTAGCGGGAGCACAGATACGCAGTATTTT. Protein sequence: CASSSQPHTSGSTDTQYF.

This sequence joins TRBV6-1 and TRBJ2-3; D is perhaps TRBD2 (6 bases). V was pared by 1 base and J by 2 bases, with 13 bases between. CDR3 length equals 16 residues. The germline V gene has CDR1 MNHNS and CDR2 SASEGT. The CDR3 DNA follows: TGTGCCAGCAGTGAAGGCGGGACGGATATCACAGATACGCAGTATTTT. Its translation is CASSEGGTDITDTQYF.

The DNA for the CDR3 is TGTGCCAGCAGTTACGACAGTGCAACTAATGAAAAACTGTTTTTT. Protein product: CASSYDSATNEKLFF. The chain carries TRBV6-5 and TRBJ1-4; a weak D match, TRBD1 (5 bases). CDR3 size: 15 residues. Trimming pared 2 bases from V and 0 bases from J, leaving 7 bases between. CDR1 is MNHEY and CDR2 is SVGAGI in the germline V gene.

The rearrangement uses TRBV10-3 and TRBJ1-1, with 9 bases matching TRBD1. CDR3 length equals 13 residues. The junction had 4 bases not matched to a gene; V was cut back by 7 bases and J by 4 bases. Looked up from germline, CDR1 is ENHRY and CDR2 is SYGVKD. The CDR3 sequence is CAITGTGSTEAFF. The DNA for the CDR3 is TGTGCCATCACGGGGACAGGGTCCACTGAAGCTTTCTTT.

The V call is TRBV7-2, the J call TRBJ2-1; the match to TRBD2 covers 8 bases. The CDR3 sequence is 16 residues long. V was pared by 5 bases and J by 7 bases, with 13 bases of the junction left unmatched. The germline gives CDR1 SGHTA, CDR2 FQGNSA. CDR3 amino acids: CASSERAGALSNEQFF. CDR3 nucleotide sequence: TGTGCCAGCAGCGAAAGAGCGGGGGCCCTTTCGAATGAGCAGTTCTTC.

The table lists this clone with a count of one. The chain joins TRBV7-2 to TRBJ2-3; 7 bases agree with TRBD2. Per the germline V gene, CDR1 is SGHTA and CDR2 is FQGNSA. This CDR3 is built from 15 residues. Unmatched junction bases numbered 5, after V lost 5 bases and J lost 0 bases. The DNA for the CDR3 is TGTGCCAGCAGCGAGGCCGGGGGGAGCACAGATACGCAGTATTTT. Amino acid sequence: CASSEAGGSTDTQYF.

The CDR3 is CASSQGVLAGGFQETQYF. Written as DNA, the CDR3 is TGTGCCAGCAGCCAAGGGGTTCTAGCGGGAGGATTTCAAGAGACCCAGTACTTC. The chain has TRBV14 and TRBJ2-5, with 11 bases matching TRBD2. V dropped 1 base and J dropped 2; count of bases not matched to a gene: 9. The CDR3 is made up of 18 amino acids. CDR1 SGHDN and CDR2 FVKESK come from the germline V gene.

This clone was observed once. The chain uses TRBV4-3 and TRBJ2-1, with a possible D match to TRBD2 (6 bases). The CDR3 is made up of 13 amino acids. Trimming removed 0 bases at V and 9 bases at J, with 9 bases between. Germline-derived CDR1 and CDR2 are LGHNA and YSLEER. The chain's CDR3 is CASSQDGRSEQFF. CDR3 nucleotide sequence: TGCGCCAGCAGCCAAGATGGGAGGAGTGAGCAGTTCTTC.

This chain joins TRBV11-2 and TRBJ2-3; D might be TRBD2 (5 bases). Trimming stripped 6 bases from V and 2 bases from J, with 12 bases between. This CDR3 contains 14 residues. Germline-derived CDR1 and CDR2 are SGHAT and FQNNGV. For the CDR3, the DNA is TGTGCCAGCAGGGACTGGCGGTCCACAGATACGCAGTATTTT. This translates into CASRDWRSTDTQYF.

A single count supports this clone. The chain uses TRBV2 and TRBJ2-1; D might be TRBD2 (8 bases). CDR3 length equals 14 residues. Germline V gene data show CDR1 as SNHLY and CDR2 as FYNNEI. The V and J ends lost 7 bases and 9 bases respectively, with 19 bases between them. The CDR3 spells CASTVLAAGGEQFF. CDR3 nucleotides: TGTGCCAGCACGGTACTAGCGGCAGGGGGTGAGCAGTTCTTC.

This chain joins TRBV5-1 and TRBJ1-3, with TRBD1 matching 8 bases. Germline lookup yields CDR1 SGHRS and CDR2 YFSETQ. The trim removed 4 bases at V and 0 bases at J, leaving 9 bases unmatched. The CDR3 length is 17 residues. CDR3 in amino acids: CASSPRRQGASGNTIYF. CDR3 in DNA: TGCGCCAGCAGCCCTAGGAGGCAGGGGGCCTCTGGAAACACCATATATTTT.

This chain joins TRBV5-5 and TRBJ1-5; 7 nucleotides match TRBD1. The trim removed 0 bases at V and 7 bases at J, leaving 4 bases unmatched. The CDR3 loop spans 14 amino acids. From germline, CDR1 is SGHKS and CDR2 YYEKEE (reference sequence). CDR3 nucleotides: TGTGCCAGCAGCTTGGCTGGGGACAGCCAGCCCCAGCATTTT. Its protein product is CASSLAGDSQPQHF.

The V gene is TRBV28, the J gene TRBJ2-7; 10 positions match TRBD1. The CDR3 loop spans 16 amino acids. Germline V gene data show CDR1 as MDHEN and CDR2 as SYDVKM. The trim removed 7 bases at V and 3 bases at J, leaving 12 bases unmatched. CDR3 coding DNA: TGTGCCAGCACCCCCCCCGCGGGACAGGGGAGCTACGAGCAGTACTTC. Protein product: CASTPPAGQGSYEQYF.

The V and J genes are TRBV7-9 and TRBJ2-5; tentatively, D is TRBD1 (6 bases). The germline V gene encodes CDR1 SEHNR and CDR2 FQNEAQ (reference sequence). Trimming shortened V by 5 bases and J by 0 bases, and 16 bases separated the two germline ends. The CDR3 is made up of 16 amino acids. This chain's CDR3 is CASSPPAWDNQETQYF. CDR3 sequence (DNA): TGTGCCAGCAGCCCTCCGGCCTGGGACAACCAAGAGACCCAGTACTTC.

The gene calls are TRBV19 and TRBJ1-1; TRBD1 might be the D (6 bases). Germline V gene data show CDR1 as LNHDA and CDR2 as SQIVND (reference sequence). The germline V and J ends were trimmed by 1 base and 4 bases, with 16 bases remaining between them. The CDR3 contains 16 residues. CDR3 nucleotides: TGTGCCAGTAGTATAGTAACGGGCAGGGGAATCACTGAAGCTTTCTTT. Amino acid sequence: CASSIVTGRGITEAFF.

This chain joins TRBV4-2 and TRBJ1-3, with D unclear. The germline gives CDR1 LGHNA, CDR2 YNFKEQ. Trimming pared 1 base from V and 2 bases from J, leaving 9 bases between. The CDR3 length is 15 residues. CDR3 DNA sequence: TGTGCCAGCAGCCAAGTGACTACAACTGGAAACACCATATATTTT. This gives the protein CASSQVTTTGNTIYF.

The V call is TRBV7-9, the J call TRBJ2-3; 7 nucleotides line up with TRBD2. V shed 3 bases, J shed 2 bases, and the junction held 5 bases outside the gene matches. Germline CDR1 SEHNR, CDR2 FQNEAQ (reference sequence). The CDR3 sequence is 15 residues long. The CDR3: CASSFFLAVTDTQYF. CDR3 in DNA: TGTGCCAGCAGCTTCTTCCTAGCGGTCACAGATACGCAGTATTTT.

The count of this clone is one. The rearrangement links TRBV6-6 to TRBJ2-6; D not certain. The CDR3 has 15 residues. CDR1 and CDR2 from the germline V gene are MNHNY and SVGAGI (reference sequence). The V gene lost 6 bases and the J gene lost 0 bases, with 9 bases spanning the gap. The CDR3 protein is CASSFWSSGANVLTF. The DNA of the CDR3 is TGTGCCAGCAGCTTTTGGAGCTCTGGGGCCAACGTCCTGACTTTC.

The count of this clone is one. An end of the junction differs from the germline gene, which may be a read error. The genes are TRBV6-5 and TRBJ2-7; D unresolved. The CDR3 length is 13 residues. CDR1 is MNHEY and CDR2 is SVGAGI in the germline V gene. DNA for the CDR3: TGTGCCAGCAGTTATCAAGGCGGTCCAGCTATTTCATTC. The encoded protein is CASSYQGGPAISF.

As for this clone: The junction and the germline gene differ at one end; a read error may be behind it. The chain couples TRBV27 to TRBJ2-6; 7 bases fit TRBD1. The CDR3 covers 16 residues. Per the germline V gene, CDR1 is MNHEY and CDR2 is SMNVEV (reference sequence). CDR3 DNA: TGTGCCAGCAGTACGATGACAGGGTGGCGGGCCAACGGCCTGACTTTC. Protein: CASSTMTGWRANGLTF.

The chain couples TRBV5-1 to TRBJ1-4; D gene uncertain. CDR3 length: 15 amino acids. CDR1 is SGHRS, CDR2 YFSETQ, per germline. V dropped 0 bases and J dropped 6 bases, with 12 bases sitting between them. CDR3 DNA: TGCGCCAGCAGCTTGGCTACGAGACGGGATGAAAAACTGTTTTTT. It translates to CASSLATRRDEKLFF. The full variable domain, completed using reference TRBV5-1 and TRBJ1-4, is KAGVTQTPRYLIKTRGQQVTLSCSPISGHRSVSWYQQTPGQGLQFLFEYFSETQRNKGNFPGRFSGRQFSNSRSEMNVSTLELGDSALYLCASSLATRRDEKLFFGSGTQLSVL.